Listed below are T cell receptor beta chains from one sample, sequenced in a study of OX40 agonist ivuxolimab in advanced cancers. Sequencing was performed with immunoSEQ multiplex PCR; in TCRdb, only in-frame clones are kept and a portion is missing. The sample has 65,000 to 80,000 clones, approximately 89% seen once. Source: CD4+ or CD8+ T cells sorted from blood, taken in a trial of the OX40 agonist ivuxolimab. All receptors derive from an adult with an advanced solid tumor such as melanoma, head and neck, liver or kidney cancer. CDR3s include the opening cysteine and the closing phenylalanine or tryptophan. The D gene is left open where the match is weak. Clone size, where shown, is once, few, many, or a class for clones that have expanded.

TRBV9	TRBJ2-2	-	-	CASSDGVTNTGELFF	TGTGCCAGCAGCGACGGGGTAACGAACACCGGGGAGCTGTTTTTT
TRBV2	TRBJ1-5	-	-	CASSDYITSQPQHF	TGTGCCAGCAGTGATTATATAACCTCTCAGCCCCAGCATTTT
TRBV6-5	TRBJ2-1	-	TRBD2	CASTSGAGRSEQFF	TGTGCCAGCACCAGCGGGGCGGGAAGGTCGGAGCAGTTCTTC
TRBV25-1	TRBJ1-5	-	-	CASSGSGGQPQHF	TGTGCCAGCAGTGGATCCGGAGGACAGCCCCAGCATTTT
TRBV5-1	TRBJ1-1	-	-	CASSLSGDTEAFF	TGCGCCAGCAGCTTGTCGGGGGACACTGAAGCTTTCTTT
TRBV7-9	TRBJ2-2	-	-	CASSSRGDINTGELFF	TGTGCCAGCAGCTCCAGAGGCGACATCAACACCGGGGAGCTGTTTTTT
TRBV5-1	TRBJ1-5	-	-	CASSSGLSNQPQHF	TGCGCCAGCAGCTCGGGACTTAGCAATCAGCCCCAGCATTTT
TRBV7-2	TRBJ2-3	-	-	CASSLQRRTDTQYF	TGTGCCAGCAGCTTGCAGCGGCGCACAGATACGCAGTATTTT
TRBV9	TRBJ2-2	-	-	CASSVGPGPGTGELFF	TGTGCCAGCAGCGTAGGACCGGGACCCGGGACCGGGGAGCTGTTTTTT
TRBV27	TRBJ2-7	-	-	CASRPTRTDYEQYF	TGTGCCAGCAGGCCAACTAGGACCGACTACGAGCAGTACTTC
TRBV5-5	TRBJ2-7	-	TRBD1	CASSLAGGFNEQYF	TGTGCCAGCAGCTTGGCAGGGGGCTTCAACGAGCAGTACTTC
TRBV7-2	TRBJ1-3	-	TRBD1	CASSLWTGTGNTIYF	TGTGCCAGCAGCCTTTGGACAGGGACTGGAAACACCATATATTTT
TRBV6-1	TRBJ1-4	-	-	CASSATQVAGWTNEKLFF	TGTGCCAGCAGTGCAACACAGGTTGCGGGTTGGACTAATGAAAAACTGTTTTTT
TRBV6-1	TRBJ2-1	-	-	CASSASGPYNEQFF	TGTGCCAGCAGTGCCTCAGGCCCGTACAATGAGCAGTTCTTC
TRBV12-2	TRBJ2-3	-	-	CASRLVPSGSYGDTQYF	TGTGCAAGTCGCTTAGTGCCTAGCGGGAGTTACGGAGATACGCAGTATTTT
TRBV4-1	TRBJ2-6	-	-	CASSQDPLRDRILGAGANVLTF	TGCGCCAGCAGCCAAGATCCACTCAGGGATCGTATTTTAGGGGCTGGGGCCAACGTCCTGACTTTC
TRBV30	TRBJ2-6	few	-	CAWRRQGGSGANVLTF	TGTGCCTGGAGGCGCCAGGGGGGCTCTGGGGCCAACGTCCTGACTTTC
TRBV6-6	TRBJ2-7	-	-	CASSPAEMAYEQYF	TGTGCCAGCAGCCCCGCGGAGATGGCCTACGAGCAGTACTTC
TRBV5-1	TRBJ1-6	-	TRBD1	CASSGRDRNSPLHF	TGCGCCAGCAGCGGCCGGGACAGAAATTCACCCCTCCACTTT
TRBV11-2	TRBJ2-1	-	TRBD1	CASRRSGGRGNEQFF	TGTGCCAGCAGGAGATCAGGGGGCCGGGGCAATGAGCAGTTCTTC
TRBV6-1	TRBJ2-1	-	-	CASAPGIYNEQFF	TGTGCCAGTGCCCCTGGGATTTACAATGAGCAGTTCTTC
TRBV5-6	TRBJ2-1	-	-	CASSPPLGSSYNEQFF	TGTGCCAGCAGCCCCCCGCTGGGGAGCTCCTACAATGAGCAGTTCTTC
TRBV5-4	TRBJ2-3	-	-	CASSSNTSPDTQYF	TGTGCCAGCAGCTCCAATACTAGTCCAGATACGCAGTATTTT
TRBV29-1	TRBJ1-1	once	-	CSIARGRDTEAFF	TGCAGCATAGCCAGGGGAAGGGACACTGAAGCTTTCTTT
TRBV10-1	TRBJ2-2	-	-	CASQEVRENTGELFF	TGCGCCAGCCAAGAGGTCCGGGAGAACACCGGGGAGCTGTTTTTT
TRBV4-1	TRBJ2-7	-	TRBD1	CASSQVQGALNEQYF	TGCGCCAGCAGCCAAGTGCAGGGGGCTTTGAACGAGCAGTACTTC
TRBV11-3	TRBJ2-7	-	TRBD2	CASSLLSGLAGGEQYF	TGTGCCAGCAGCTTACTCTCCGGACTAGCGGGAGGGGAGCAGTACTTC
TRBV25-1	TRBJ1-4	-	-	CASSEFERGFNEKLFF	TGTGCCAGCAGTGAATTCGAGAGGGGGTTTAATGAAAAACTGTTTTTT
TRBV30	TRBJ1-3	-	-	CAWSVQTRRNTIYF	TGTGCCTGGAGTGTACAAACGAGGAGAAACACCATATATTTT
TRBV5-1	TRBJ2-1	-	TRBD2	CASSLAGLAGAQGEQFF	TGCGCCAGCAGCTTGGCCGGTTTAGCGGGAGCTCAGGGTGAGCAGTTCTTC
TRBV27	TRBJ2-1	-	-	CASSLLGRQPYNEQFF	TGTGCCAGCAGTTTATTAGGCAGGCAGCCCTACAATGAGCAGTTCTTC
TRBV4-1	TRBJ1-1	-	-	CASSQGWGNTEAFF	TGCGCCAGCAGCCAAGGCTGGGGGAACACTGAAGCTTTCTTT
TRBV2	TRBJ1-5	-	TRBD1	CASSPTGGGEPQHF	TGTGCCAGCAGTCCTACAGGGGGTGGGGAGCCCCAGCATTTT
TRBV18	TRBJ2-7	-	TRBD2	CASSPGRAYEQYF	TGTGCCAGCTCACCGGGGAGGGCCTACGAGCAGTACTTC
TRBV18	TRBJ2-3	-	-	CASSPLGELSTDTQYF	TGTGCCAGCTCTCCGCTCGGGGAGTTAAGCACAGATACGCAGTATTTT